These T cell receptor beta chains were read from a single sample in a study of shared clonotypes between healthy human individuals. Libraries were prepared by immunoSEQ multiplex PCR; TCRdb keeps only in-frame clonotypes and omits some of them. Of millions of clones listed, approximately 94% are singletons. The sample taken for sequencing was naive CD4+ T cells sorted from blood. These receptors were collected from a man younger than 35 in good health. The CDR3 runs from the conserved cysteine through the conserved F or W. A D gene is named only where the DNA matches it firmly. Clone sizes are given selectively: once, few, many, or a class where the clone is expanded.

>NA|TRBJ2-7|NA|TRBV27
CASSRGGPSYEQYF
TGTGCCAGCAGTCGCGGGGGCCCCTCCTACGAGCAGTACTTC
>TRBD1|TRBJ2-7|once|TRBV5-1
CASSVTGAEQYF
TGCGCCAGCAGCGTTACAGGGGCCGAGCAGTACTTC
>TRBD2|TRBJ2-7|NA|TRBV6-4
CASSDWTSASYEQYF
TGTGCCAGCAGTGACTGGACTAGCGCCTCCTACGAGCAGTACTTC
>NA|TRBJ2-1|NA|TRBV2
CASTLGESSYNEQFF
TGTGCCAGCACCCTAGGAGAGAGCTCCTACAATGAGCAGTTCTTC
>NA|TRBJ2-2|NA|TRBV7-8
CASSLDRVGLGSGELFF
TGTGCCAGCAGCCTGGACCGGGTGGGGTTGGGATCCGGGGAGCTGTTTTTT
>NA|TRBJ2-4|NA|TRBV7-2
CASTLEGAKNIQYF
TGTGCCAGCACCCTCGAGGGGGCCAAAAACATTCAGTACTTC
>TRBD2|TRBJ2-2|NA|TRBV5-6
CASSIWRGGPNTGELFF
TGTGCCAGCAGCATTTGGCGGGGGGGTCCGAACACCGGGGAGCTGTTTTTT
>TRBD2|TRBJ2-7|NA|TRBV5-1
CASSPPAGGDYEQYF
TGCGCCAGCAGCCCCCCAGCGGGGGGGGACTACGAGCAGTACTTC
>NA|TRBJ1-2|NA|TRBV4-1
CASSRTGIGYGYTF
TGCGCCAGCAGCCGAACAGGGATTGGCTATGGCTACACCTTC
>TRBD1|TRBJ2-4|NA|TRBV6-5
CASRLTGGVKNIQYF
TGTGCCAGCAGGCTGACAGGGGGAGTCAAAAACATTCAGTACTTC
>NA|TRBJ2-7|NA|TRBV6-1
CASSEGGTVRSYEQYF
TGTGCCAGCAGTGAAGGAGGAACAGTCCGCAGCTACGAGCAGTACTTC
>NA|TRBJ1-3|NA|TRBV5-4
CASSLTALRIGNTIYF
TGTGCCAGCAGCCTCACGGCCCTCCGGATTGGAAACACCATATATTTT
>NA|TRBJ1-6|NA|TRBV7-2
CASSLGGSSYNSPLHF
TGTGCCAGCAGCTTAGGGGGAAGCTCCTATAATTCACCCCTCCACTTT
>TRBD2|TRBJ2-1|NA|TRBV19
CASSTPGTSGSNEQFF
TGTGCCAGTAGTACCCCCGGGACTAGCGGGAGTAATGAGCAGTTCTTC
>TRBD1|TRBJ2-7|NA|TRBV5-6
CASSLEGTGDNEQYF
TGTGCCAGCAGCTTGGAAGGGACAGGGGATAACGAGCAGTACTTC
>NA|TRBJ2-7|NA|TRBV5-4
CASSLDWTTYEQYF
TGTGCCAGCAGCTTGGATTGGACTACCTACGAGCAGTACTTC
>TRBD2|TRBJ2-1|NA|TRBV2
CASSPTSAGNEQFF
TGTGCCAGCAGTCCCACTAGCGCTGGCAATGAGCAGTTCTTC
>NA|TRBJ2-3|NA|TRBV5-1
CASSLEPGFSTDTQYF
TGCGCCAGCAGCTTGGAGCCGGGGTTTAGCACAGATACGCAGTATTTT
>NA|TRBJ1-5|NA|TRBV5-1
CASSLDMSGGRPQHF
TGCGCCAGCAGCTTGGATATGTCCGGGGGGCGGCCCCAGCATTTT
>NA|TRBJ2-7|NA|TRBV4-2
CASSQGGYEQYF
TGTGCCAGCAGCCAAGGGGGCTACGAGCAGTACTTC
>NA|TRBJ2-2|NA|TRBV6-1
CAILSAVNTGELFF
TGTGCCATCCTTTCCGCGGTGAACACCGGGGAGCTGTTTTTT
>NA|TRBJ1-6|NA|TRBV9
CASKGPSYNSPLHF
TGTGCCAGCAAAGGACCTTCATATAATTCACCCCTCCACTTT
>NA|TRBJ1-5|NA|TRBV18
CASSHDDSAGVYSNQPQHF
TGTGCCAGCTCACACGATGACTCGGCAGGCGTTTATAGCAATCAGCCCCAGCATTTT
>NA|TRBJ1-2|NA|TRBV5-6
CASSQGANYGYTF
TGTGCCAGCTCCCAGGGTGCTAACTATGGCTACACCTTC
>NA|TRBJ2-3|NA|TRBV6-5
CASSSSGPGTDTQYF
TGTGCCAGCAGTAGTAGCGGTCCTGGCACAGATACGCAGTATTTT
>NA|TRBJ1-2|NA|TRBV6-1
CASIPSGNYGYTF
TGTGCCAGCATCCCCTCGGGAAACTATGGCTACACCTTC
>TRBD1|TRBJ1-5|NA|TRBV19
CASSVPGQPLTPQHF
TGTGCCAGTAGTGTCCCGGGACAGCCCTTAACGCCCCAGCATTTT
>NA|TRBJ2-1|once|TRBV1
CTSSQDRLAGWSSYNEQFF
TGCACCAGCAGCCAAGATCGGCTAGCGGGTTGGAGCTCCTACAATGAGCAGTTCTTC
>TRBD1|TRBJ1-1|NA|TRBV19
CASRVDRAPNTEAFF
TGTGCCAGTAGAGTAGACAGGGCACCGAACACTGAAGCTTTCTTT
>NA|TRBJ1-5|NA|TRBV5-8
CASSYGGMAGQPQHF
TGTGCCAGCAGCTACGGGGGTATGGCTGGGCAGCCCCAGCATTTT
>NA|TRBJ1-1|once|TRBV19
CASRDGEGTEAFF
TGTGCCAGTAGAGACGGGGAAGGCACTGAAGCTTTCTTT
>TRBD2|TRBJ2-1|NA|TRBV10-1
CASSGLAGGEQFF
TGCGCCAGCAGCGGACTAGCGGGAGGTGAGCAGTTCTTC
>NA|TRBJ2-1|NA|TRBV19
CASSIVGSEQFF
TGTGCCAGTAGTATAGTGGGTAGTGAGCAGTTCTTC
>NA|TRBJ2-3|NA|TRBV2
CASSPEAAGTDTQYF
TGTGCCAGCTCCCCCGAGGCGGCCGGCACAGATACGCAGTATTTT
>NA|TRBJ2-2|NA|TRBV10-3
CASRQPTGELFF
TGTGCCAGCAGACAACCCACCGGGGAGCTGTTTTTT
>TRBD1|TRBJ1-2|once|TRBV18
CASSRTGVGYGYTF
TGTGCCAGCTCACGTACAGGGGTGGGCTATGGCTACACCTTC